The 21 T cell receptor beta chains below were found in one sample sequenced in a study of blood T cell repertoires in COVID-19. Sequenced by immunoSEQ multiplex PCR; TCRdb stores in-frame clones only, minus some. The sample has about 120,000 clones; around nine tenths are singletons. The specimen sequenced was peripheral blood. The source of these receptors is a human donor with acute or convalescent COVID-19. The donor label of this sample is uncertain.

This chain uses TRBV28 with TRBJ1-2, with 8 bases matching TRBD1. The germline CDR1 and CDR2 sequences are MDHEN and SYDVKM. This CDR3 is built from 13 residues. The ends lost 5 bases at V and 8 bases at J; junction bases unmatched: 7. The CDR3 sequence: CASSDGQGRGYTF. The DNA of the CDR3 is TGTGCCAGCAGTGATGGACAGGGACGGGGCTACACCTTC.

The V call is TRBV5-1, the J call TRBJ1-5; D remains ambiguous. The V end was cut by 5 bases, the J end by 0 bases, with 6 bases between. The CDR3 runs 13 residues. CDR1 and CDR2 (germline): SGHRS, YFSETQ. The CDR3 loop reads CASSADSNQPQHF. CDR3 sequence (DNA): TGCGCCAGCAGTGCAGATAGCAATCAGCCCCAGCATTTT.

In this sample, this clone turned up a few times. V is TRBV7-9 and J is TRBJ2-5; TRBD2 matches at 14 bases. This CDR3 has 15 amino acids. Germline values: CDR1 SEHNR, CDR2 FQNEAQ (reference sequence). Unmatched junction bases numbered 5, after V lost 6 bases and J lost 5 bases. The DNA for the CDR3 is TGTGCCAGCAGGTGGACTAGCGGGGGGTCGGAGACCCAGTACTTC. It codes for CASRWTSGGSETQYF.

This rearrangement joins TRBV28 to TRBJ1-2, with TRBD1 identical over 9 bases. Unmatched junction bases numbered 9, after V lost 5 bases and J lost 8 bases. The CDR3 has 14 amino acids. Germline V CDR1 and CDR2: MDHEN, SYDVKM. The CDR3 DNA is TGTGCCAGCAGTCCCAGGGACAGGGTTTGGGGCTACACCTTC. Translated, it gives CASSPRDRVWGYTF.

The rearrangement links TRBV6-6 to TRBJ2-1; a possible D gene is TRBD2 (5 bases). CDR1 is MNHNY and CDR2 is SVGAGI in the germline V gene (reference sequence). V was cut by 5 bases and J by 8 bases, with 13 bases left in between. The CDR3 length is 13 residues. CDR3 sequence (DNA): TGTGCCAGCAGTCCCCGGGATGCAGATGAGCAGTTCTTC. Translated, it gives CASSPRDADEQFF.

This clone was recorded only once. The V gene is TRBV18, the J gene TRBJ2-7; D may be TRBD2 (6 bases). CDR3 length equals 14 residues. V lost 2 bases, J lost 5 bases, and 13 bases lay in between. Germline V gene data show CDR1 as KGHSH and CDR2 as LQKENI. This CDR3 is CASSPGGGRDEQYF. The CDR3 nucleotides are TGTGCCAGCTCACCAGGTGGGGGGAGAGACGAGCAGTACTTC. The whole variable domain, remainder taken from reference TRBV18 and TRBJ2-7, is NAGVMQNPRHLVRRRGQEARLRCSPMKGHSHVYWYRQLPEEGLKFMVYLQKENIIDESGMPKERFSAEFPKEGPSILRIQQVVRGDSAAYFCASSPGGGRDEQYFGPGTRLTVT.

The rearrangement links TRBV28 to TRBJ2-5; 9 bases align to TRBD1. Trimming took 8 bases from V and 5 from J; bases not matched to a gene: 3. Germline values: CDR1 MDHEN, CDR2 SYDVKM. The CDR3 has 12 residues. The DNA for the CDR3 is TGTGCCAGCGGAGGGACAGGGGAGACCCAGTACTTC. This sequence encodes CASGGTGETQYF.

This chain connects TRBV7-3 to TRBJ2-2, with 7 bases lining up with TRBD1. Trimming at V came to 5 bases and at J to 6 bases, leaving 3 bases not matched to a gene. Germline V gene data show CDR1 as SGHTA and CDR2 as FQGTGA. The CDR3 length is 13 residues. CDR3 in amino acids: CASSQQGSGELFF. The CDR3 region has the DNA TGTGCCAGCAGCCAACAGGGGTCCGGGGAGCTGTTTTTT.

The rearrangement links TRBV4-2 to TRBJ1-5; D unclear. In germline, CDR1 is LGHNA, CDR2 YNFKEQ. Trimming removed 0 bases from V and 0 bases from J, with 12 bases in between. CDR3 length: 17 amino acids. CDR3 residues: CASSQDYGVYSNQPQHF. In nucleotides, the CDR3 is TGTGCCAGCAGCCAAGATTATGGAGTATATAGCAATCAGCCCCAGCATTTT.

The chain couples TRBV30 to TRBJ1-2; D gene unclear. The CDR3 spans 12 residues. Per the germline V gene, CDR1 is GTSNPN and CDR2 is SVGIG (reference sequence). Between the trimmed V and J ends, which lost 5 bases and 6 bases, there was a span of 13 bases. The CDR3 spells CAWDGLGNGYTF. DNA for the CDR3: TGTGCCTGGGATGGACTAGGGAATGGCTACACCTTC.

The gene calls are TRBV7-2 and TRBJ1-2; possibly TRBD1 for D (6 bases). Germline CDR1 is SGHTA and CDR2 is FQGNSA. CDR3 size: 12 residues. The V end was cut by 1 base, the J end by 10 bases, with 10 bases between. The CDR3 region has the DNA TGTGCCAGCAGCTTAGAGGTGGGGGCCTACACCTTC. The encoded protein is CASSLEVGAYTF.

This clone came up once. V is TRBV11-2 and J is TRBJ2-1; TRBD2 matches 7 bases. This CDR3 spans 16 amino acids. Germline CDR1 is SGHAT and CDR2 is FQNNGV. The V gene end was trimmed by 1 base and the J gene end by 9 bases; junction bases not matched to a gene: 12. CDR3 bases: TGTGCCAGCAGCTTAGTATTCGGCCAAGGACTAGGTGAGCAGTTCTTC. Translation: CASSLVFGQGLGEQFF. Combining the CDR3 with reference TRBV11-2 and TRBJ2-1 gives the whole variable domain EAGVAQSPRYKIIEKRQSVAFWCNPISGHATLYWYQQILGQGPKLLIQFQNNGVVDDSQLPKDRFSAERLKGVDSTLKIQPAKLEDSAVYLCASSLVFGQGLGEQFFGPGTRLTVL.

CDR3 nucleotide sequence: TGTGCCAGCAACCTCCGAGGGGGGGAGGCTACGCAGTATTTT. Translation: CASNLRGGEATQYF. The V and J genes are TRBV5-6 and TRBJ2-3, with D perhaps TRBD2 (7 bases). Germline loops: CDR1 SGHDT, CDR2 YYEEEE. The CDR3 is 14 residues long. Trimming removed 6 bases at V and 8 bases at J, with 19 bases between.

The CDR3 loop is CASSPKTGGETQYF. The CDR3 DNA follows: TGCGCCAGCAGCCCAAAGACAGGGGGGGAGACCCAGTACTTC. The gene calls are TRBV5-1 and TRBJ2-5, with 9 bases matching TRBD1. V shed 4 bases, J shed 5 bases, and the junction held 6 bases outside the gene matches. The CDR3 sequence is 14 residues long. Germline V lookup: CDR1 SGHRS, CDR2 YFSETQ.

The CDR3 DNA reads as TGTGCCAGCAGCTCCAGTATCCGGACAGTCGAGGACAGCTCCTACGAGCAGTACTTC. Translated, it gives CASSSSIRTVEDSSYEQYF. This chain joins TRBV7-2 and TRBJ2-7; tentative D call: TRBD1 (6 bases). The germline V gene encodes CDR1 SGHTA and CDR2 FQGNSA. The V and J ends lost 4 bases and 0 bases respectively, with 25 bases between them. The CDR3 is 19 residues long. Drawing the rest from reference TRBV7-2 and TRBJ2-7, the complete variable domain is GAGVSQSPSNKVTEKGKDVELRCDPISGHTALYWYRQSLGQGLEFLIYFQGNSAPDKSGLPSDRFSAERTGGSVSTLTIQRTQQEDSAVYLCASSSSIRTVEDSSYEQYFGPGTRLTVT.

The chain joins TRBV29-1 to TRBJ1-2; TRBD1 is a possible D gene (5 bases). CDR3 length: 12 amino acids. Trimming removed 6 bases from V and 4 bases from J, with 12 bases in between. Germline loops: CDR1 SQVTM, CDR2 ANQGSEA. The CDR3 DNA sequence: TGCAGCGTCGCCGGGACTATCTATGGCTACACCTTC. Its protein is CSVAGTIYGYTF.

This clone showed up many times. The CDR3 protein is CASRTPDNYNEQFF. In DNA form, the CDR3 reads TGTGCCAGCAGAACCCCCGACAACTACAATGAGCAGTTCTTC. This rearrangement joins TRBV28 to TRBJ2-1; no clear D. Looked up from germline, CDR1 is MDHEN and CDR2 is SYDVKM. CDR3 length: 14 amino acids. Trimming stripped 6 bases from V and 3 bases from J, with 12 bases between.

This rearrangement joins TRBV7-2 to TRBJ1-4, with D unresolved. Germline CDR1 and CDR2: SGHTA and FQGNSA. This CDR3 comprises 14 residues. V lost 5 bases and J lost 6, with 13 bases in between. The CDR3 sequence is CASSPVTGYEKLFF. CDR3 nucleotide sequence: TGTGCCAGCAGCCCAGTGACGGGGTATGAAAAACTGTTTTTT.

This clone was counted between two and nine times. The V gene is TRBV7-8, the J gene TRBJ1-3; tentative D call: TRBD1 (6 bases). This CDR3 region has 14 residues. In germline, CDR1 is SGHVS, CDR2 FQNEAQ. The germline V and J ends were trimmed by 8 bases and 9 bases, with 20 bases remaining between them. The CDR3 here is CASGNGAGDITIYF. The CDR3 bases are TGTGCCAGCGGAAACGGTGCAGGGGATATCACCATATATTTT.

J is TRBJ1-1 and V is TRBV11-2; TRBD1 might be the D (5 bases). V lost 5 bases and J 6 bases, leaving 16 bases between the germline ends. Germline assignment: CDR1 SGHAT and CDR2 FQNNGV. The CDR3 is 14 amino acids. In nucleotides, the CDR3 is TGTGCCAGCAGCGGAACGGGACTTATTGCTGAAGCTTTCTTT. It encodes CASSGTGLIAEAFF. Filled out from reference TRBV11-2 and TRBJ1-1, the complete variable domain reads EAGVAQSPRYKIIEKRQSVAFWCNPISGHATLYWYQQILGQGPKLLIQFQNNGVVDDSQLPKDRFSAERLKGVDSTLKIQPAKLEDSAVYLCASSGTGLIAEAFFGQGTRLTVV.

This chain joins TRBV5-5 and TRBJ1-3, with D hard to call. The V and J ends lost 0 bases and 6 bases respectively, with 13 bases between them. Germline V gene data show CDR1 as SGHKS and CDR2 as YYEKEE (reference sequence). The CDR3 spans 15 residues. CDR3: CASSLAAGTENTIYF. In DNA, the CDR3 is TGTGCCAGCAGCTTGGCTGCGGGTACAGAAAACACCATATATTTT.